This TCR beta chain emerged from a study of long-term antiretroviral therapy in people with HIV. Survey level was the resolution at which the v3.0 immunoSEQ assay ran. Data came from immunoSEQ multiplex PCR; TCRdb stores just in-frame clones and leaves some out. The sample contains roughly 20,000 clones, approximately 90% of which appear only once. Germline lookup yields CDR1 SNHLY and CDR2 FYNNEI. This CDR3 spans 14 amino acids. V lost 4 bases and J lost 5, with 11 bases in between. Points from the study as a whole: In samples taken after ART, diversity increased but remained below transplant donor control levels. Compared with controls, HIV repertoires showed narrower CDR3 length ranges.

As concerns this clone: The antigen is not known.

The sample consisted of unsorted PBMCs, taken 2.3 years after starting antiretroviral therapy. The chain is built from TRBV2 and TRBJ1-4, with a weak D call TRBD1 (6 bases). The origin of this receptor is a man between 60 and 70 years old with HIV. The CDR3: CASSGGQGNEKLFF. CDR3 DNA sequence: TGTGCCAGCAGTGGGGGGCAGGGGAATGAAAAACTGTTTTTT.